The T cell receptor (beta chain) under discussion was sequenced for a study of blood T cell dynamics during melanoma immunotherapy. Whole-study context: Metastatic melanoma patients received first-line pembrolizumab or nivolumab plus ipilimumab.

Stated time point: week 3, after first cycle of checkpoint inhibitor. At 12 weeks after first infusion, RECIST 1.1 defined response for most patients. V dropped 0 bases and J dropped 5 bases, with 10 bases sitting between them. The CDR3 totals 14 residues. In germline, CDR1 is KGHSH, CDR2 LQKENI. Each bulk PBMC sample had roughly 350 ng DNA loaded. Method: immunoSEQ multiplex PCR; TCRdb's copy keeps in-frame clones and lacks some. This table holds several thousand clones, approximately 91% found once. The source is a human donor with melanoma. The source was blood, collected from a patient treated with checkpoint blockade. The V gene is TRBV18, the J gene TRBJ1-2; D is ambiguous. CDR3 residues: CASSPPQELYGYTF. The CDR3 nucleotides read TGTGCCAGCTCACCACCGCAGGAGCTATATGGCTACACCTTC.